Sequencing of this TCR beta chain was carried out in a study of T cell changes during pregnancy in multiple sclerosis. The CDR3 covers 14 residues. Germline values: CDR1 LNHDA, CDR2 SQIVND (reference sequence). Trimming shortened V by 0 bases and J by 2 bases, and 7 bases separated the two germline ends. Method: immunoSEQ multiplex PCR; TCRdb's copy keeps in-frame clones and lacks some. Among tens of thousands of clones listed, around 92% were seen once. The sequencing here drew on CD8+ T cells from peripheral blood mononuclear cells, taken in the third trimester of pregnancy. This TCR was sampled from a female donor in good health, enrolled as a control in a pregnancy study. V usage is TRBV19 and J usage is TRBJ1-2; D is perhaps TRBD1 (6 bases). CDR3 sequence: CASSIDTGNYGYTF. The CDR3 DNA is TGTGCCAGTAGTATAGATACAGGGAACTATGGCTACACCTTC.